This record concerns one TCR beta chain sequence. Under the authors' procedure: The authors estimated nucleated cell counts from reference gene primer amplification. Method: immunoSEQ multiplex PCR; TCRdb's copy keeps in-frame clones and lacks some. V, J and clone size were drawn from that table, and D and trimming were deduced from the DNA. The data show roughly 150,000 clones, approximately 92% seen once. The CDR3 has 15 residues. Per germline, CDR1 SSHAT and CDR2 FNYEAQ (reference sequence). V dropped 4 bases and J dropped 4 bases, with 14 bases sitting between them. This sample was taken from a study of blood T cell repertoires in COVID-19. On the study more broadly: Samples came from the United States, Italy and Spain, spanning acute and convalescent COVID-19.

What was sequenced was peripheral blood. This receptor was identified in a man younger than 35 with COVID-19, enrolled during active disease. The chain carries TRBV7-7 and TRBJ2-1; D may be TRBD1 (6 bases). The CDR3 here is CASSSTLDRYNEQFF. In DNA, the CDR3 is TGTGCCAGCAGCTCAACCTTGGACAGATACAATGAGCAGTTCTTC.